Presented here are 5 T cell receptor beta chains from one specimen sequenced in a study of T-cell reconstitution after alpha-beta-depleted transplantation in children. Preparation of the TCRbeta library involved a method that used unique molecular identifiers. Via MiXCR, TCRdb re-called the PCR reads, giving one row per CDR3 protein. Among about 830,000 distinct CDR3 sequences listed, roughly 15% were seen once. This specimen consisted of PBMCs, mostly from graft donor cells, obtained 360 days after TCRalphabeta/CD19-depleted stem cell transplant. The receptors stem from a male patient aged 10-17 years who had a stem cell transplant for acute lymphoblastic leukemia, so the T cells may come from the graft donor.

This rearrangement joins TRBV5-1 to TRBJ1-1; 7 nucleotides agree with TRBD1. CDR1 and CDR2 (germline): SGHRS, YFSETQ. The CDR3 extends over 18 amino acids. Trimming took 0 bases from V and 3 from J; bases not matched to a gene: 14. In nucleotides, the CDR3 is TGCGCCAGCAGCTTGGCATTGGGACAGTCGCTTGGGGACACTGAAGCTTTCTTT. Translating gives CASSLALGQSLGDTEAFF.

The chain recombines TRBV10-3 with TRBJ2-3; D unclear. This CDR3 comprises 16 residues. In germline, CDR1 is ENHRY, CDR2 SYGVKD. V was pared by 4 bases and J by 2 bases, with 16 bases between. This CDR3 is CAISGGMTALTDTQYF. CDR3 nucleotides: TGTGCCATCAGTGGAGGAATGACCGCTCTCACAGATACGCAGTATTTT.

The J gene is TRBJ2-7, the V gene TRBV7-9, with 11 bases fitting TRBD2. The CDR3 consists of 16 residues. Germline V gene lookup returns CDR1 SEHNR and CDR2 FQNEAQ (reference sequence). J gave up 2 bases and V 1 base, and 4 bases lay outside the gene matches. As DNA, the CDR3 is TGTGCCAGCAGCTTAGTACTAGCGGGGGCCCCCTACGAGCAGTACTTC. The encoded protein is CASSLVLAGAPYEQYF. Variable domain in full (rest from reference TRBV7-9 and TRBJ2-7): DTGVSQNPRHKITKRGQNVTFRCDPISEHNRLYWYRQTLGQGPEFLTYFQNEAQLEKSRLLSDRFSAERPKGSFSTLEIQRTEQGDSAMYLCASSLVLAGAPYEQYFGPGTRLTVT.

The gene calls are TRBV3-1 and TRBJ2-2, with 8 bases fitting TRBD2. Per germline, CDR1 LGHDT and CDR2 YNNKEL (reference sequence). CDR3 length: 18 amino acids. Unmatched junction bases numbered 7, after V lost 0 bases and J lost 1 base. The chain's CDR3 is CASSQEALAGWNTGELFF. The CDR3 region has the DNA TGTGCCAGCAGCCAAGAGGCTTTAGCGGGATGGAACACCGGGGAGCTGTTTTTT.

The sample holds many counts of this clonotype. V and J are TRBV27 and TRBJ2-1; 7 bases are shared with TRBD1. Trimming removed 1 base from V and 3 bases from J; junction bases left unmatched: 3. Germline loops: CDR1 MNHEY, CDR2 SMNVEV (reference sequence). The CDR3 has 15 residues. CDR3 sequence reads: CASSLLGGHYNEQFF. DNA for the CDR3: TGTGCCAGCAGTTTATTAGGGGGCCACTACAATGAGCAGTTCTTC.